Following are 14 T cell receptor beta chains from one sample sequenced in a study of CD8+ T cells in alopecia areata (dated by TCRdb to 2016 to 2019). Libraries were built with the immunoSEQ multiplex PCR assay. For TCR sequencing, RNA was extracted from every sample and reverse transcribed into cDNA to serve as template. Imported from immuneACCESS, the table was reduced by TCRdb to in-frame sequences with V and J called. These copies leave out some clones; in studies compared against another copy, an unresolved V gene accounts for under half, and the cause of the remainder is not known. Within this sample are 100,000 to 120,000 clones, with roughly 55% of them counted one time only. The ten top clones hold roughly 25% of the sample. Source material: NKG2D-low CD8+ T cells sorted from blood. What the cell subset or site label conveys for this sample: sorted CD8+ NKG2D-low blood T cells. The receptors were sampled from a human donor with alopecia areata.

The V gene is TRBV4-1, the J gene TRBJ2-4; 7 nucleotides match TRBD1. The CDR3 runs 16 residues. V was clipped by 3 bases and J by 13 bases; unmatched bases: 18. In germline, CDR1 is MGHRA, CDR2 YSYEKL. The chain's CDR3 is CASSQDTARGRETQYF. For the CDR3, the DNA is TGCGCCAGCAGCCAGGACACGGCAAGGGGGCGCGAGACGCAGTACTTC.

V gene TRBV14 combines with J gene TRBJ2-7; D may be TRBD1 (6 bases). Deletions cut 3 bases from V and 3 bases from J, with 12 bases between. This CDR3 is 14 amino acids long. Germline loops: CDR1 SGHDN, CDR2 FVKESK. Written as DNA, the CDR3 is TGTGCCAGCAGCCAGATGGACAGCTACTACGAGCAGTACTTC. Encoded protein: CASSQMDSYYEQYF.

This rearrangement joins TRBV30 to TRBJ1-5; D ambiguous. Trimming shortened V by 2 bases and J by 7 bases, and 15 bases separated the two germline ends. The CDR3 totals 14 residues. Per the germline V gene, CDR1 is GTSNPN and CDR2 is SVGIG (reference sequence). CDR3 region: CAWSPPDLLQPQHF. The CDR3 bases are TGTGCCTGGAGTCCACCAGACCTGCTACAGCCCCAGCATTTT.

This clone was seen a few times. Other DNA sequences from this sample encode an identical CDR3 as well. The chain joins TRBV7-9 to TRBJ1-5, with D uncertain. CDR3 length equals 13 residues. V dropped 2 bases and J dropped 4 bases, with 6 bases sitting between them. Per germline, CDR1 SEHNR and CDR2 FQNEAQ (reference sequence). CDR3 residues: CASSLSPNQPQHF. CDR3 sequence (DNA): TGTGCCAGCAGCTTATCCCCAAATCAGCCCCAGCATTTT. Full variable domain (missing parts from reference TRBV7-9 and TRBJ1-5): DTGVSQNPRHKITKRGQNVTFRCDPISEHNRLYWYRQTLGQGPEFLTYFQNEAQLEKSRLLSDRFSAERPKGSFSTLEIQRTEQGDSAMYLCASSLSPNQPQHFGDGTRLSIL.

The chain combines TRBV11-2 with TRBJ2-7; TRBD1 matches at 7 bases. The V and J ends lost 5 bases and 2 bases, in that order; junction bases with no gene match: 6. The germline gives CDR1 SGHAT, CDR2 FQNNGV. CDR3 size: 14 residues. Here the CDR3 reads CASSDTGTAYEQYF. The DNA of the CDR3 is TGTGCCAGCAGCGATACCGGGACAGCCTACGAGCAGTACTTC.

Here the CDR3 reads CASSWNRVNEQYF. The DNA of the CDR3 is TGTGCCAGCAGCTGGAACAGGGTCAACGAGCAGTACTTC. The chain uses TRBV5-4 and TRBJ2-7, with D possibly matching TRBD1 (6 bases). V was pared by 3 bases and J by 5 bases, with 12 bases between. Germline V gives CDR1 SGHNT, CDR2 YYREEE (reference sequence). The CDR3 runs 13 residues.

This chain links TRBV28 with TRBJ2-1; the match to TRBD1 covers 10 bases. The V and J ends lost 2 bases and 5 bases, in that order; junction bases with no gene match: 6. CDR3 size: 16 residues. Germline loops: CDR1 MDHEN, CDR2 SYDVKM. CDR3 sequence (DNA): TGTGCCAGCAGTTTACTCCGGGACAGGGGACACAATGAGCAGTTCTTC. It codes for CASSLLRDRGHNEQFF.

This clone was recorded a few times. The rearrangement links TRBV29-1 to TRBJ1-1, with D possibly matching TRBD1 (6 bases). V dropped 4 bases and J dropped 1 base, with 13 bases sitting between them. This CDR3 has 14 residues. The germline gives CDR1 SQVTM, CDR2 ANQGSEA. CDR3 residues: CSVGRDMANTEAFF. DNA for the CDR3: TGCAGCGTTGGACGGGACATGGCGAACACTGAAGCTTTCTTT. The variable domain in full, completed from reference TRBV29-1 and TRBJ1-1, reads SAVISQKPSRDICQRGTSLTIQCQVDSQVTMMFWYRQQPGQSLTLIATANQGSEATYESGFVIDKFPISRPNLTFSTLTVSNMSPEDSSIYLCSVGRDMANTEAFFGQGTRLTVV.

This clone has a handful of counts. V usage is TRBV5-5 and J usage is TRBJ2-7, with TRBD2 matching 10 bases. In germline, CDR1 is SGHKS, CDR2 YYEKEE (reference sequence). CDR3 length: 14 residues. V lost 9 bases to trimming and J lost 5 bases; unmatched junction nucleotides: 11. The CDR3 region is CAIGGLAGANEQYF. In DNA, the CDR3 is TGTGCCATCGGCGGGCTAGCGGGAGCGAACGAGCAGTACTTC.

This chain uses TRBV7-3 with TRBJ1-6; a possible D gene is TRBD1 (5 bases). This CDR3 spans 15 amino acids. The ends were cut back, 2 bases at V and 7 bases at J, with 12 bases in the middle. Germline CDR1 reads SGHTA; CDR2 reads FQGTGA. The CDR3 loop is CASSLSQGGNSPLHF. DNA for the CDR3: TGTGCCAGCAGCTTATCTCAGGGCGGGAATTCACCCCTCCACTTT.

The CDR3, as DNA: TGTGCCAGCAGCCCGGGACTAGCGGGAGTATCAGGTATTCCCTACGAGCAGTACTTC. Protein: CASSPGLAGVSGIPYEQYF. The chain recombines TRBV7-3 with TRBJ2-7; 14 bases align to TRBD2. J gave up 2 bases and V 5 bases, and 14 bases lay outside the gene matches. There are 19 residues in the CDR3. Germline CDR1 SGHTA, CDR2 FQGTGA.

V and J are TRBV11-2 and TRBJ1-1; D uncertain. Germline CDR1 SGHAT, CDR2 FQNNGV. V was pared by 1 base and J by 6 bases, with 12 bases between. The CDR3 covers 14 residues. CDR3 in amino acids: CASSLVGGVAEAFF. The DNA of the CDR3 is TGTGCCAGCAGCTTAGTTGGCGGGGTGGCTGAAGCTTTCTTT.

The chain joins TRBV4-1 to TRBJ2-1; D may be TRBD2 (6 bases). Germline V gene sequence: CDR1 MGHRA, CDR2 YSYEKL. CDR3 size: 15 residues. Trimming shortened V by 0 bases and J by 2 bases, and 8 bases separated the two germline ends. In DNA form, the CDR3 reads TGCGCCAGCAGCCAAGAACCGGGAGCCTACAATGAGCAGTTCTTC. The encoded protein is CASSQEPGAYNEQFF.

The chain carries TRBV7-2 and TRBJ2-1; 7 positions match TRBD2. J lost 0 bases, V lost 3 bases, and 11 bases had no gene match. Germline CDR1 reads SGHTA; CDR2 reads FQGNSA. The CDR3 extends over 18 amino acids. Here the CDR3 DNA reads TGTGCCAGCAGCTTGTCGGGGCGCGGCGGGAGCTCCTACAATGAGCAGTTCTTC. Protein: CASSLSGRGGSSYNEQFF.